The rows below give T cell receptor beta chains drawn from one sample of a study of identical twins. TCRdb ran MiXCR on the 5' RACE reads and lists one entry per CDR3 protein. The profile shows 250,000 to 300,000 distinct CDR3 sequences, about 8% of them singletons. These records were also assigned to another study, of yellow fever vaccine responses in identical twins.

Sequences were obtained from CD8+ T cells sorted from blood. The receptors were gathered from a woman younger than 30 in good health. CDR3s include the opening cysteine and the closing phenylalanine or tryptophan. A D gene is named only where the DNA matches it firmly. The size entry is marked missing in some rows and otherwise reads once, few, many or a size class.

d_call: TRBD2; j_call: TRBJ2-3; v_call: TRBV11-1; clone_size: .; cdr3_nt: TGTGCCAGCAGCTTATTAGGACTAGCGGGACCTCCTCCCGGGAAAGATACGCAGTATTTT; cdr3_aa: CASSLLGLAGPPPGKDTQYF
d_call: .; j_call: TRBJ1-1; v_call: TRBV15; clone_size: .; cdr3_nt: TGTGCCACCTCATTGGGGTGGACTGAAGCTTTCTTT; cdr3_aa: CATSLGWTEAFF
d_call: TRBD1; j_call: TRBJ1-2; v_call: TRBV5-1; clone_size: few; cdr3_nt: TGCGCCAGCAGCTTGGAGGGACAGGTCTCTGGCTACACCTTC; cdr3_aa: CASSLEGQVSGYTF
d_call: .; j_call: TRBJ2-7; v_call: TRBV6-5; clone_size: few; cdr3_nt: TGTGCCAGCAGTTACTTACCACAGGGTCCCTACGAGCAGTACTTC; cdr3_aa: CASSYLPQGPYEQYF
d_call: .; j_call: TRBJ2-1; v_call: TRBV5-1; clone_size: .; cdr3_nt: TGCGCCAGCAGCTTGGAGATGCGGACAGATTACAATGAGCAGTTCTTC; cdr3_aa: CASSLEMRTDYNEQFF
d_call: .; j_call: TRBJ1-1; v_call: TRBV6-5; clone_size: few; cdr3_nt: TGTGCCAGCAGTTTTGGAGGGATCACTGAAGCTTTCTTT; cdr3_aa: CASSFGGITEAFF
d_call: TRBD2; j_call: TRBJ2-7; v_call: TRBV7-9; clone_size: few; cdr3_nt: TGTGCCAGCAGCACCGGACTAGCGGGAGCTGCCGAGCAGTACTTC; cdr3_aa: CASSTGLAGAAEQYF
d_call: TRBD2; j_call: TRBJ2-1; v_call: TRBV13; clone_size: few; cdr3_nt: TGTGCCAGCAGCAACTGGACTAGCGGGAGCTATGAGCAGTTCTTC; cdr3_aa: CASSNWTSGSYEQFF
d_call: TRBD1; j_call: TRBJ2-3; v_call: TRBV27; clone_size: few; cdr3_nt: TGTGCCAGCAGTCGTCGGGGACAGGGGTTCCCAGATACGCAGTATTTT; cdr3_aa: CASSRRGQGFPDTQYF
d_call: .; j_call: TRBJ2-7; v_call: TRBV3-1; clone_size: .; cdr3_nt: TGTGCCAGCAGCCAAGCTACCAGGGGCTCCTACGAGCAGTACTTC; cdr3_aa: CASSQATRGSYEQYF
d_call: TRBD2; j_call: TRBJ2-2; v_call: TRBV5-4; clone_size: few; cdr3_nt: TGTGCCAGCAGCTCGGGCGGGCTAGCGGTCAACACCGGGGAGCTGTTTTTT; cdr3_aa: CASSSGGLAVNTGELFF
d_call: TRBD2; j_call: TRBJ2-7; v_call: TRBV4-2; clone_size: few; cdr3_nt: TGTGCCAGCAGCGGGGGGGACCTCTACGAGCAGTACTTC; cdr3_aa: CASSGGDLYEQYF
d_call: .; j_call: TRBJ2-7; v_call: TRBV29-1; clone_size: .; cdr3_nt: TGCAGCGTTGATTCCGGGTACGAGCAGTACTTC; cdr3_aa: CSVDSGYEQYF
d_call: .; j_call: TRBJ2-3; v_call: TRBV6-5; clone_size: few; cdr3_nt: TGTGCCAGCAGTTACACCGAAACAGATACGCAGTATTTT; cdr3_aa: CASSYTETDTQYF
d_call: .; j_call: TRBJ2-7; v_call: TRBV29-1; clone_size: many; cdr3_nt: TGCAGCGTTGAAGGGGGAACCATACCCACCTACGAGCAGTACTTC; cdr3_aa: CSVEGGTIPTYEQYF
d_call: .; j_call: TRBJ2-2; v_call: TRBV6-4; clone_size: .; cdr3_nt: TGTGCCAGCAGTGAAGTTCCGAACACCGGGGAGCTGTTTTTT; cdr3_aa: CASSEVPNTGELFF
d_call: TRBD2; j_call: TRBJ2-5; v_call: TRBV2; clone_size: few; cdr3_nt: TGTGCCAGCAGTGAGAGGGGACTAGCGGGCGCGGAGACCCAGTACTTC; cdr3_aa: CASSERGLAGAETQYF
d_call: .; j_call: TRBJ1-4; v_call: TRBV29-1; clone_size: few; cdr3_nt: TGCAGCGCCGGAATGATAGATGAAAAACTGTTTTTT; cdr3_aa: CSAGMIDEKLFF
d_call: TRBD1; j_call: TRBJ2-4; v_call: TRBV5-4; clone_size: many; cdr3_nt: TGTGCCAGCAGCTTGGCCCTCCGGGACAGGGCACTTCTGACCAAAAACATTCAGTACTTC; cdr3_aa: CASSLALRDRALLTKNIQYF
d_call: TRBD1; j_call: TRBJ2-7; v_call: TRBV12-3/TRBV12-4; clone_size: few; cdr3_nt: TGTGCCAGCAGTTTAGGGGACAGCGATCTCCACGAGCAGTACTTC; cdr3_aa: CASSLGDSDLHEQYF
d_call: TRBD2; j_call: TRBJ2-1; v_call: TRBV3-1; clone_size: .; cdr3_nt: TGTGCCAGCAGCCAAGTAGCGGGCCTAGATAATGAGCAGTTCTTC; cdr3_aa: CASSQVAGLDNEQFF
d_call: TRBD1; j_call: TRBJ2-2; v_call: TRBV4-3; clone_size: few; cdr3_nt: TGCGCCAGCAGCCAAGACGGGACAGGGGGCTTCCCCGGGGAGCTGTTTTTT; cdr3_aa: CASSQDGTGGFPGELFF
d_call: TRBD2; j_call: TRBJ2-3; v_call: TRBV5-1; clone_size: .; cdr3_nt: TGCGCCAGCACCTGGGGGCCGCGGGAGGGCCAAGCGCAGTATTTT; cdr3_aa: CASTWGPREGQAQYF
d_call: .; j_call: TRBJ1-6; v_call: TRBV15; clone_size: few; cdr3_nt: TGTGCCACCAGCAGAGCGGGCAGTGCCTCCTCACCCCTCCACTTT; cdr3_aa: CATSRAGSASSPLHF
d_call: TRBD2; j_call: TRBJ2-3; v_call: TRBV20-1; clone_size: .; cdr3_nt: TGCAGTGCTAGGGCTAGCGGGGGGCCTAGCACAGATACGCAGTATTTT; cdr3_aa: CSARASGGPSTDTQYF
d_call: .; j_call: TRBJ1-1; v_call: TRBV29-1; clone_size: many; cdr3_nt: TGCAGCGGGGCCCTATTGAACACTGAAGCTTTCTTT; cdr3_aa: CSGALLNTEAFF
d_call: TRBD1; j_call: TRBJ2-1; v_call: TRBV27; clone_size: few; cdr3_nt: TGTGCCAGCAGTTCACCCGGGACAGGGGGCGAGCAGTTCTTC; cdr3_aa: CASSSPGTGGEQFF
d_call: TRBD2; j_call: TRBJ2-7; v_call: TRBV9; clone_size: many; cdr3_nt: TGTGCCAGCAGCCCTGGAGTAGCGGGAGTAGATGAGCAGTACTTC; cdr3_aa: CASSPGVAGVDEQYF
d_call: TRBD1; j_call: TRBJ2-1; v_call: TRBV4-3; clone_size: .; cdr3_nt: TGCGCCAGCAGCCGGAAGACAGGGGCTCTCTCCTACAATGAGCAGTTCTTC; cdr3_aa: CASSRKTGALSYNEQFF
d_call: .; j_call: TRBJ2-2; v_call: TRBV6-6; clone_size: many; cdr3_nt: TGTGCCAGCAGTTCCGGGGAGCTGTTTTTT; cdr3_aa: CASSSGELFF
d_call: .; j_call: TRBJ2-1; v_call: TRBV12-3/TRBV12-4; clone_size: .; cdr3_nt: TGTGCCAGCAGTTTAATTGGGACCTACAATGAGCAGTTCTTC; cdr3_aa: CASSLIGTYNEQFF
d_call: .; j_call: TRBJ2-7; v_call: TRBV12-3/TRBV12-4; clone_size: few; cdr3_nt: TGTGCCAGCAAACACCTAGGGGACACTTACGAGCAGTACTTC; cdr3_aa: CASKHLGDTYEQYF
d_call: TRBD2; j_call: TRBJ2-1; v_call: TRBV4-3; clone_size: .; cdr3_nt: TGCGCCAGCAGCCACCCTCCGCTAGCGGGAGGCCTCTACAATGAGCAGTTCTTC; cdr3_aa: CASSHPPLAGGLYNEQFF
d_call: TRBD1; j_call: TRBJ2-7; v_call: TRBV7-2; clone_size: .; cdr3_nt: TGTGCCAGCAGCTCGCACAGGGGACGGGACTACGAGCAGTACTTC; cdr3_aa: CASSSHRGRDYEQYF
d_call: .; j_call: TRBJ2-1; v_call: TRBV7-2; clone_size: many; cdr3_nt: TGTGCCAGCACTCGCGGGGCCCCCTACAATGAGCAGTTCTTC; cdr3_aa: CASTRGAPYNEQFF
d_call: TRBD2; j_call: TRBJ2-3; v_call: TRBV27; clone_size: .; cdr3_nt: TGTGCCAGCAGTTTTCGGCCCCCGGGACTAGATGTCCTTGGCACAGATACGCAGTATTTT; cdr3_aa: CASSFRPPGLDVLGTDTQYF
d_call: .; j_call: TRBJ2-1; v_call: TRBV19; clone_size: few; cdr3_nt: TGTGCCAGTAGTGTCCGGGACTACAATGAGCAGTTCTTC; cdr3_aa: CASSVRDYNEQFF
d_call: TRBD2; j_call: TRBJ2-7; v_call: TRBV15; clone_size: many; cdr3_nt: TGTGCCACCAGCAGACCCCGGACTAGTGGTTACGAGCAGTACTTC; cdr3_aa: CATSRPRTSGYEQYF
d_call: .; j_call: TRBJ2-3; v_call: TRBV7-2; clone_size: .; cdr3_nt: TGTGCCAGCAGCTTAGTGCCAGGGCAGGGAGATACGCAGTATTTT; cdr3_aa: CASSLVPGQGDTQYF
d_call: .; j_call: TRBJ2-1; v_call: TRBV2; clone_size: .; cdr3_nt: TGTGCCAGTAGACAAACCGGGGGCAACAATGAGCAGTTCTTC; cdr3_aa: CASRQTGGNNEQFF
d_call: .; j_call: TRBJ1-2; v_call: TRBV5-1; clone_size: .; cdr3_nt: TGCGCCAGCAGCCTGGCTCAAGCCTCTAACTATGGCTACACCTTC; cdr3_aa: CASSLAQASNYGYTF
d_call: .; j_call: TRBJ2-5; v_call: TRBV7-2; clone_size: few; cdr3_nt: TGTGCCAGCAGCTTCGCGCCGTCTACGGGATACTACCAAGAGACCCAGTACTTC; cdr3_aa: CASSFAPSTGYYQETQYF
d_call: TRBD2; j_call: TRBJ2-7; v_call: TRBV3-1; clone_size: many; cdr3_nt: TGTGCCAGCAGCCAAGATCTTGCTAGCGGAAACTACGAGCAGTACTTC; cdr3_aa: CASSQDLASGNYEQYF
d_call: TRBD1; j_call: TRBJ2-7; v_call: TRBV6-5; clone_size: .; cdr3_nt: TGTGCCAGCAGTTCGACAGGGGCCTCCTACGAGCAGTACTTC; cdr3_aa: CASSSTGASYEQYF
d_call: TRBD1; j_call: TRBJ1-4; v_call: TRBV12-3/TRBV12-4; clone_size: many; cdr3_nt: TGTGCCAGCAGTTTCCTACAGGGGGAGGGGGAAAAACTGTTTTTT; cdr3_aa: CASSFLQGEGEKLFF
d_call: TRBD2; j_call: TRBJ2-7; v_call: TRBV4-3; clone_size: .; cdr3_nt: TGCGCCAGCAGCCAACTAGCGGGAGTATACGAGCAGTACTTC; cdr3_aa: CASSQLAGVYEQYF
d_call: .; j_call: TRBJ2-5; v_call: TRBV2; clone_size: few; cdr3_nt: TGTGCCAGCAGTGTAGAGGGCCGTCAGGGGGAGACCCAGTACTTC; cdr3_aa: CASSVEGRQGETQYF
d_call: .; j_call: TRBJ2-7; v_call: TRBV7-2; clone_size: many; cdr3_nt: TGTGCCAGCAGCTTTGCACTAGCTTTAGTTGCCTACGAGCAGTACTTC; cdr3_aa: CASSFALALVAYEQYF
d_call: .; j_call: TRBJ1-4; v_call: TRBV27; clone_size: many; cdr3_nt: TGTGCCAGCAGTTTATCTAGGGGTCCTAATGAAAAACTGTTTTTT; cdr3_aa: CASSLSRGPNEKLFF
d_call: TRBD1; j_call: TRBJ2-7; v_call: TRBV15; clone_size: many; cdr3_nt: TGTGCCACCAGCAGTTTACAGGGGTACGAGCAGTACTTC; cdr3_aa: CATSSLQGYEQYF
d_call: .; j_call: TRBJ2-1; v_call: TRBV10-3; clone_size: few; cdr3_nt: TGTGCCATCAGTGAGGCGGCAAGCAATGAGCAGTTCTTC; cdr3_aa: CAISEAASNEQFF
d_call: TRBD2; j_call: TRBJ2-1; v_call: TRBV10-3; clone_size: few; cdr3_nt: TGTGCCATCAGTCCGTCTACTAGCGGGAATCCCTCCTACAATGAGCAGTTCTTC; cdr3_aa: CAISPSTSGNPSYNEQFF
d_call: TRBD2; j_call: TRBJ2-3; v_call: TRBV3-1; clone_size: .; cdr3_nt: TGTGCCAGCAGCCACCAGAGCATTCTAGCGGGAGACACAGATACGCAGTATTTT; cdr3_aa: CASSHQSILAGDTDTQYF
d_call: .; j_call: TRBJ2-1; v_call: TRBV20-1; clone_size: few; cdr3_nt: TGCAGTGCGTCCTCTCGAGATCGACACTACAATGAGCAGTTCTTC; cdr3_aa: CSASSRDRHYNEQFF
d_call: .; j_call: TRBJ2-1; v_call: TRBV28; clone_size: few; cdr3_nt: TGTGCCGGCCGGAAGGCCGGCTCCTACAATGAGCAGTTCTTC; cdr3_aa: CAGRKAGSYNEQFF
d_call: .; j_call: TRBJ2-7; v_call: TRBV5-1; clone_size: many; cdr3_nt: TGCGCCAGCACCAAGGACAACCCAAGCTCCTACGAGCAGTACTTC; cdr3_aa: CASTKDNPSSYEQYF
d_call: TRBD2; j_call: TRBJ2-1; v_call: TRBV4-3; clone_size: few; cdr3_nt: TGCGCCAGCAGCCAAGAGGGCGCGGGAGCCTACAATGAGCAGTTCTTC; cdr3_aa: CASSQEGAGAYNEQFF